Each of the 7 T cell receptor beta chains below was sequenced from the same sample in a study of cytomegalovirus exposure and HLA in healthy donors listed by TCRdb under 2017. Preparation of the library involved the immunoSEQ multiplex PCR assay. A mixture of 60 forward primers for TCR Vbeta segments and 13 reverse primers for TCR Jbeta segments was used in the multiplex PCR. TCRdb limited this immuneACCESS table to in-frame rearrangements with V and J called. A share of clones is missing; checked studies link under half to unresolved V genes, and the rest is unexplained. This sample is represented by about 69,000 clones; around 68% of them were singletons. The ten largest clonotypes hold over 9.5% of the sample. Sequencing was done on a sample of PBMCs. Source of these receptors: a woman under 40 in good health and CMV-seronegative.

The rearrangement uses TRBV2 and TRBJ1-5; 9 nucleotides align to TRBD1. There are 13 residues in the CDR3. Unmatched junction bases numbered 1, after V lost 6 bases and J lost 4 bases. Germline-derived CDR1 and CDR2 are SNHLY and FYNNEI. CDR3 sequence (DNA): TGTGCCAGCAGAGGACAGGGGAATCAGCCCCAGCATTTT. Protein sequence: CASRGQGNQPQHF.

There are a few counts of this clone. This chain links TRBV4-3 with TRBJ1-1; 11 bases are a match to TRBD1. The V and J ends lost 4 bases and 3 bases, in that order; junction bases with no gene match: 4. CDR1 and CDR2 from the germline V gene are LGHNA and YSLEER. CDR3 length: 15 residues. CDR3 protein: CASSLRGQGDTEAFF. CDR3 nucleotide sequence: TGCGCCAGCAGCCTTCGGGGACAGGGGGACACTGAAGCTTTCTTT.

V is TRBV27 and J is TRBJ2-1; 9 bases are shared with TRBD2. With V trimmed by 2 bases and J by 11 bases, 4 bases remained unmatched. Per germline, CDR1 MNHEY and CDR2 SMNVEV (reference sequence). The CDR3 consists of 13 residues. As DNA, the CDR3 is TGTGCCAGCAGTTTAAATAGCGGGGGTCAGCAGTTCTTC. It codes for CASSLNSGGQQFF.

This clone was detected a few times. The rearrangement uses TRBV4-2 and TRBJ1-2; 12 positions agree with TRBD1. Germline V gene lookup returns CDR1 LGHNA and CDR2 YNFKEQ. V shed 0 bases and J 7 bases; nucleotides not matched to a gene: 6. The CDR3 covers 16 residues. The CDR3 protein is CASSQDRGTGGGGYTF. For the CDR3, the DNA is TGTGCCAGCAGCCAAGATCGGGGGACAGGGGGCGGTGGCTACACCTTC.

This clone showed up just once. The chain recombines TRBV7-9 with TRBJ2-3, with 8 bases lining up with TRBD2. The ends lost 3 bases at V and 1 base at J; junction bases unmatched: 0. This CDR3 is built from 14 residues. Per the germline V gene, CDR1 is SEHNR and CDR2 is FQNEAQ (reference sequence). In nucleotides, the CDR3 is TGTGCCAGCAGCTTTAGCGGGGGCACAGATACGCAGTATTTT. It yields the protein CASSFSGGTDTQYF.

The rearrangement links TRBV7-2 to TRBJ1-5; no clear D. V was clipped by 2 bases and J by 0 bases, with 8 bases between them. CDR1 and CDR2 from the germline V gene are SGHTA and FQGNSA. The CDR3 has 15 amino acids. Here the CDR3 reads CASSLTHISNQPQHF. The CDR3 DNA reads TGTGCCAGCAGCTTAACCCACATTAGCAATCAGCCCCAGCATTTT.

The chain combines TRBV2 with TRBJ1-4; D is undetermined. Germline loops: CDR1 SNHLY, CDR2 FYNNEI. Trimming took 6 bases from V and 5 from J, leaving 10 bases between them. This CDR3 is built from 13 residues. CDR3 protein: CASSPRVNEKLFF. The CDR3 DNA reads TGTGCCAGCAGCCCCCGGGTCAATGAAAAACTGTTTTTT.